A selection of T cell receptor beta chains follows, all from one sample in a study of blood T cell repertoires in COVID-19. Produced via immunoSEQ multiplex PCR; TCRdb's table is partial and in-frame only. In the table there are 150,000 to 200,000 clones, over 70% of which are singletons. The source material was PBMCs or T cells enriched from blood (not recorded which). The receptors were sampled from an older woman who had recovered from COVID-19. Both conserved end residues are part of each CDR3. The D gene is left open where the match is weak. Size values are once, few and many counts, or a class for expanded clones, and some rows have none.

>NA|TRBV29-1|TRBJ2-2|NA
CSGRQSNTGELFF
TGCAGCGGACGACAGTCGAACACCGGGGAGCTGTTTTTT
>NA|TRBV2|TRBJ1-3|NA
CASSAQGISGNTIYF
TGTGCCAGCAGTGCCCAGGGGATATCTGGAAACACCATATATTTT
>NA|TRBV2|TRBJ2-7|NA
CASSQDRSKLEQYF
TGTGCCAGCAGCCAAGACAGATCCAAACTCGAGCAGTACTTC
>NA|TRBV6-2/TRBV6-3|TRBJ1-1|NA
CASSWGGKPEAFF
TGTGCCAGCAGTTGGGGGGGGAAGCCTGAAGCTTTCTTT
>NA|TRBV5-1|TRBJ1-2|TRBD1
CASGSDRGLYGYTF
TGCGCCAGCGGGTCGGACAGGGGGCTTTATGGCTACACCTTC
>NA|TRBV27|TRBJ2-3|NA
CASSPRLPTDTQYF
TGTGCCAGCAGTCCGCGGCTCCCCACAGATACGCAGTATTTT
>few|TRBV3-1/TRBV3-2|TRBJ2-3|NA
CASSQFVPGTDTQYF
TGTGCCAGCAGCCAGTTCGTCCCCGGCACAGATACGCAGTATTTT
>once|TRBV5-1|TRBJ2-7|NA
CASSFNRDEQYF
TGCGCCAGCAGCTTTAACAGGGACGAGCAGTACTTC
>NA|TRBV27|TRBJ1-1|TRBD1
CASSLTGGTEAFF
TGTGCCAGCAGTTTGACAGGGGGCACTGAAGCTTTCTTT
>few|TRBV12-3/TRBV12-4|TRBJ1-5|NA
CASSRGGQPQHF
TGTGCCAGCAGCCGAGGAGGACAGCCCCAGCATTTT
>once|TRBV29-1|TRBJ2-1|TRBD1
CSVVLILTGAYNEQFF
TGCAGCGTTGTTCTTATCTTAACAGGGGCTTACAATGAGCAGTTCTTC
>NA|TRBV7-2|TRBJ2-1|NA
CASRFPGQYYNEQFF
TGTGCCAGCAGGTTTCCAGGACAGTACTACAATGAGCAGTTCTTC
>NA|TRBV2|TRBJ2-5|NA
CASSSVTGQETQYF
TGTGCCAGCAGTTCCGTAACGGGCCAAGAGACCCAGTACTTC
>NA|TRBV28|TRBJ1-2|NA
CASSFEEGYTF
TGTGCCAGCAGTTTTGAAGAGGGCTACACCTTC
>NA|TRBV9|TRBJ2-7|TRBD1
CASSPLGTGSYEQYF
TGTGCCAGCAGCCCCCTCGGGACAGGGTCCTACGAGCAGTACTTC
>NA|TRBV29-1|TRBJ1-1|NA
CSVADRSNTEAFF
TGCAGCGTTGCCGACAGGTCTAACACTGAAGCTTTCTTT
>once|TRBV15|TRBJ2-7|NA
CATSRVLGGNLIEQYF
TGTGCCACCAGCAGAGTCCTGGGGGGTAACCTTATTGAGCAGTACTTC
>NA|TRBV5-5|TRBJ2-1|NA
CASGETGTGEQFF
TGTGCCAGCGGGGAGACGGGAACCGGGGAGCAGTTCTTC
>NA|TRBV7-2|TRBJ2-1|NA
CASSPLPSIHEQFF
TGTGCCAGCAGCCCCCTCCCGAGCATCCATGAGCAGTTCTTC
>NA|TRBV5-1|TRBJ2-1|NA
CASALVFHNEQFF
TGCGCCAGCGCCTTGGTCTTCCACAATGAGCAGTTCTTC
>NA|TRBV30|TRBJ1-1|NA
CAWSRGHEAFF
TGTGCCTGGAGTCGAGGTCATGAAGCTTTCTTT
>NA|TRBV19|TRBJ2-1|NA
CASSIGGLAAEQFF
TGTGCCAGTAGTATCGGGGGGCTAGCAGCTGAGCAGTTCTTC
>few|TRBV5-6|TRBJ2-5|TRBD2
CASSPTSGGELRRRTQYF
TGTGCCAGCAGCCCCACTAGCGGGGGGGAACTCCGGCGGCGGACCCAGTACTTC
>NA|TRBV27|TRBJ1-5|NA
CASREGLGVGQPQHF
TGTGCCAGCAGGGAGGGACTGGGCGTGGGTCAGCCCCAGCATTTT
>NA|TRBV2|TRBJ2-7|TRBD1
CASSLPGTGKAYEQYF
TGTGCCAGCAGCCTACCCGGGACAGGCAAAGCCTACGAGCAGTACTTC
>NA|TRBV6-6|TRBJ2-5|TRBD2
CASSRLAGSPQYF
TGTGCCAGCAGCAGACTAGCCGGGTCTCCCCAGTACTTC
>NA|TRBV3-1/TRBV3-2|TRBJ1-2|TRBD1
CASSQDMTGYGYTF
TGTGCCAGCAGCCAAGATATGACAGGGTATGGCTACACCTTC
>NA|TRBV7-8|TRBJ1-6|NA
CASSQSPGDNSPLHF
TGTGCCAGCAGCCAGTCCCCGGGGGATAATTCACCCCTCCACTTT
>once|TRBV24-1|TRBJ2-2|NA
CATSGYNTGELFF
TGTGCCACCAGTGGCTATAACACCGGGGAGCTGTTTTTT
>NA|TRBV4-2|TRBJ1-6|NA
CASSQDLLGEDSPLHF
TGTGCCAGCAGCCAGGACCTCTTGGGGGAGGATTCACCCCTCCACTTT
>NA|TRBV5-1|TRBJ2-1|NA
CASSLDPGGTYNEQFF
TGCGCCAGCAGCTTGGACCCGGGGGGCACCTACAATGAGCAGTTCTTC
>NA|TRBV2|TRBJ2-5|TRBD1
CASSEWDSNQETQYF
TGTGCCAGCAGTGAATGGGACAGCAACCAAGAGACCCAGTACTTC
>few|TRBV2|TRBJ2-2|TRBD2
CASSDPQLAGGIHTGELFF
TGTGCCAGCAGTGACCCTCAACTAGCGGGGGGCATACACACCGGGGAGCTGTTTTTT
>NA|TRBV7-2|TRBJ1-1|NA
CASSLRGYYGSMNTEAFF
TGTGCCAGCAGTTTAAGGGGGTATTACGGCAGCATGAACACTGAAGCTTTCTTT
>NA|TRBV18|TRBJ1-6|TRBD1
CASSPSDRENSPLHF
TGTGCCAGCTCACCATCCGACAGGGAAAATTCACCCCTCCACTTT
>NA|TRBV5-4|TRBJ2-3|TRBD2
CASSFFGGAADTQYF
TGTGCCAGCAGCTTCTTCGGGGGGGCAGCAGATACGCAGTATTTT
>NA|TRBV7-9|TRBJ1-2|NA
CAPSDYGYTF
TGTGCCCCCTCCGACTATGGCTACACCTTC
>NA|TRBV5-6|TRBJ2-3|TRBD2
CASSQSGGYTDTQYF
TGTGCCAGCAGCCAGAGCGGGGGGTACACAGATACGCAGTATTTT
>NA|TRBV5-1|TRBJ1-3|TRBD1
CASSWDRGNAGNTIYF
TGCGCCAGCAGCTGGGACAGGGGGAACGCTGGAAACACCATATATTTT
>NA|TRBV19|TRBJ1-3|TRBD1
CASSTDRANGNTIYF
TGTGCCAGTAGTACAGACAGGGCTAATGGAAACACCATATATTTT
>NA|TRBV11-2|TRBJ1-1|NA
CASSPGIEAFF
TGTGCCAGCAGCCCAGGAATTGAAGCTTTCTTT
>NA|TRBV30|TRBJ2-7|NA
CAWAGAHEQYF
TGTGCCTGGGCGGGGGCACACGAGCAGTACTTC